The sequence of this T cell receptor (beta chain) was determined in a study of T cell changes during pregnancy in multiple sclerosis. Germline lookup yields CDR1 LGHNA and CDR2 YSLEER. The CDR3 contains 17 residues. Trimming at V came to 2 bases and at J to 6 bases, leaving 15 bases not matched to a gene. Assay: immunoSEQ multiplex PCR; the TCRdb copy retains only in-frame clones and omits some. Of 50,000 or so clones in the sample, roughly 93% were seen once. The receptor was derived from a female donor with multiple sclerosis, enrolled in a pregnancy study. The material was peripheral blood, obtained in the second trimester of pregnancy. The J gene is TRBJ1-2, the V gene TRBV4-3; 7 bases match TRBD1. CDR3 bases: TGCGCCAGCAGCCAAAGCCCTCAGGGGGAGAATATCAATGGCTACACCTTC. This gives the protein CASSQSPQGENINGYTF.